What follows describes a single TCR beta chain. The antigen is not known. This sample stems from a study of T cells in Graves' hyperthyroidism and ophthalmopathy. TCR beta CDR3 regions were amplified from RNA transcripts. First-round RT-PCR targeting the TCR CDR3 was performed with the HTBI primer set. TCRdb analysed the multiplex PCR reads with MiXCR anew, one entry per CDR3 protein. Of about 640,000 distinct CDR3 sequences listed, 20% to 25% are singletons. Study-level findings and limits: Blood also showed most of the thyroid clonotypes that were expanded above 0.001. Ophthalmopathy was separated from stable hyperthyroidism by a 13 V-J model.

Exclusion of patients followed from uncontrolled infection, other autoimmune disease, pregnancy or lactation. The study based diagnoses on clinical symptoms, serum thyroxine and TRAb, thyroid ultrasound and orbital computed tomography. Trimming removed 0 bases from V and 1 base from J, with 10 bases in between. The germline V gene has CDR1 SGHNT and CDR2 YYREEE (reference sequence). There are 15 residues in the CDR3. The V gene is TRBV5-4, the J gene TRBJ2-5; a possible D gene is TRBD1 (6 bases). This receptor was identified in a man aged 25 to 45 with Graves' ophthalmopathy. Sequencing used blood. This chain's CDR3 is CASSLAGTSQETQYF. As DNA, the CDR3 is TGTGCCAGCAGCTTGGCCGGGACAAGCCAAGAGACCCAGTACTTC.